Listed below are T cell receptor beta chains from one sample, sequenced in a study of T cell responses to AZD1222 COVID-19 vaccine. Assay used: immunoSEQ multiplex PCR; TCRdb lists only in-frame clones, some missing. The sample has tens of thousands of clones; roughly 73% are singletons. The sample in question was peripheral blood, obtained on day 0 of AZD1222 vaccination. The receptors originated from an adult in good health. CDR3s include the opening cysteine and the closing phenylalanine or tryptophan. Each record gives: CDR3 length, J gene, clone size, V gene, D gene, CDR3 protein, CDR3 DNA. D genes are given only for firm matches. The size entry is marked missing in some rows and otherwise reads once, few, many or a size class.

cdr3_length: 15; j_call: TRBJ2-5; clone_size: few; v_call: TRBV24-1; d_call: TRBD1; cdr3_aa: CATSDFGTAQETQYF; cdr3_nt: TGTGCCACCAGTGATTTCGGGACAGCCCAAGAGACCCAGTACTTC
cdr3_length: 14; j_call: TRBJ1-5; clone_size: -; v_call: TRBV3-1/TRBV3-2; d_call: -; cdr3_aa: CASSQADVGGPQHF; cdr3_nt: TGTGCCAGCAGCCAAGCGGACGTCGGGGGGCCCCAGCATTTT
cdr3_length: 14; j_call: TRBJ1-2; clone_size: once; v_call: TRBV5-1; d_call: -; cdr3_aa: CASSLGRGNYGYTF; cdr3_nt: TGCGCCAGCAGCTTGGGCCGGGGTAACTATGGCTACACCTTC
cdr3_length: 16; j_call: TRBJ1-6; clone_size: -; v_call: TRBV13; d_call: TRBD1; cdr3_aa: CASSSLQGGPASPLHF; cdr3_nt: TGTGCCAGCAGCTCGTTACAGGGGGGTCCCGCTTCACCCCTCCACTTT
cdr3_length: 10; j_call: TRBJ2-5; clone_size: -; v_call: TRBV25-1; d_call: -; cdr3_aa: CASGQETQYF; cdr3_nt: TGTGCCAGCGGGCAAGAGACCCAGTACTTC
cdr3_length: 13; j_call: TRBJ2-5; clone_size: once; v_call: TRBV29-1; d_call: -; cdr3_aa: CSAENLSMETQYF; cdr3_nt: TGCAGCGCTGAAAATCTGAGTATGGAGACCCAGTACTTC
cdr3_length: 12; j_call: TRBJ1-6; clone_size: few; v_call: TRBV7-2; d_call: -; cdr3_aa: CASSIDTSPLHF; cdr3_nt: TGTGCCAGCAGCATCGACACTTCACCCCTCCACTTT
cdr3_length: 17; j_call: TRBJ1-5; clone_size: -; v_call: TRBV9; d_call: TRBD1; cdr3_aa: CASSSPLDRVIVQPQHF; cdr3_nt: TGTGCCAGCAGCTCACCTCTCGACAGGGTAATAGTTCAGCCCCAGCATTTT
cdr3_length: 14; j_call: TRBJ2-7; clone_size: medium-sized; v_call: TRBV2; d_call: TRBD1; cdr3_aa: CASSDRTGGDEQYF; cdr3_nt: TGTGCCAGCAGTGACAGGACAGGGGGCGACGAGCAGTACTTC
cdr3_length: 14; j_call: TRBJ1-4; clone_size: -; v_call: TRBV27; d_call: -; cdr3_aa: CASRGPGEEEKLFF; cdr3_nt: TGTGCCAGCAGGGGACCGGGGGAGGAGGAAAAACTGTTTTTT